These 20 T cell receptor beta chains came from one sample sequenced in a study of synovial regulatory T cells in juvenile arthritis. Overall study findings and caveats: Compared with other blood Treg cells, inflammation-associated Treg cells had reduced TCR diversity.

Their specific antigens are unknown. Clones were sequenced by immunoSEQ multiplex PCR, and TCRdb holds only the in-frame ones, with some missing. The table lists over 950 clones. The sample was Treg cells from blood. Subset denoted: HLA-DR+ inflammation-associated blood Treg cells. Receptors originate from a donor under 30 with juvenile idiopathic arthritis.

This clone is called medium-sized based on its frequency. The chain combines TRBV5-1 with TRBJ1-2; the D gene TCRdb calls, TRBD1, cannot be checked with no DNA. This CDR3 contains 16 residues. No DNA sequence was recorded. The V gene's germline CDR1 is SGHRS and CDR2 YFSETQ. This chain's CDR3 is CASSYQSDRGLYGYTF.

This clone ranks as medium-sized in terms of frequency. V is TRBV4-1 and J is TRBJ2-7; TCRdb returns TRBD2, unconfirmable since there is no DNA. CDR3 size: 16 residues. This entry has no DNA. CDR1 MGHRA and CDR2 YSYEKL come from the germline V gene. The CDR3 sequence is CASSQERGASSYEQYF.

CDR3 protein: CASSLVGSSYNSPLHF. The chain links TRBV28 to TRBJ1-6. The germline CDR1 and CDR2 sequences are MDHEN and SYDVKM. The CDR3 is made up of 16 amino acids. Nucleotide data are not available. The full variable domain, in which reference TRBV28 and TRBJ1-6 provide the parts outside the CDR3, is DVKVTQSSRYLVKRTGEKVFLECVQDMDHENMFWYRQDPGLGLRLIYFSYDVKMKEKGDIPEGYSVSREKKERFSLILESASTNQTSMYLCASSLVGSSYNSPLHFGNGTRLTVT.

Frequency places this clone as medium-sized (0.01 to 0.1%). This rearrangement joins TRBV10-1 to TRBJ2-6. This CDR3 region has 12 residues. There is no recorded DNA. The germline gives CDR1 WNHNN, CDR2 SYGVQD (reference sequence). Here the CDR3 reads CATPRGANVLTF.

Measured by frequency, this clone is large. This chain uses TRBV7-2 with TRBJ2-3; TCRdb designates TRBD2, a call that cannot be tested without DNA. This CDR3 region has 14 residues. There is no recorded DNA. From germline, CDR1 is SGHTA and CDR2 FQGNSA. The CDR3 is CASSSSGSTDTQYF.

Its frequency marks this clone as large. The chain uses TRBV5-1 and TRBJ2-7; TCRdb designates TRBD1, a call that cannot be tested without DNA. Per germline, CDR1 SGHRS and CDR2 YFSETQ. The CDR3 extends over 14 amino acids. No DNA is given. The CDR3 protein is CASRTQPSTYEQYF. Complete variable domain (other parts from reference TRBV5-1 and TRBJ2-7): KAGVTQTPRYLIKTRGQQVTLSCSPISGHRSVSWYQQTPGQGLQFLFEYFSETQRNKGNFPGRFSGRQFSNSRSEMNVSTLELGDSALYLCASRTQPSTYEQYFGPGTRLTVT.

Measured by frequency, this clone is medium-sized (0.01 to 0.1%). V usage is TRBV6-5 and J usage is TRBJ1-1. CDR1 is MNHEY and CDR2 is SVGAGI in the germline V gene. The CDR3 loop spans 14 amino acids. DNA was not recorded. The CDR3 protein is CASSRAGLNTEAFF.

This clone is deemed medium-sized by its frequency. The chain uses TRBV2 and TRBJ2-7. The CDR3 loop spans 13 amino acids. The DNA is unrecorded. The germline V gene has CDR1 SNHLY and CDR2 FYNNEI. The CDR3: CASSDGFAYEQYF.

Its frequency marks this clone as medium-sized (0.01 to 0.1%). The chain couples TRBV18 to TRBJ2-5; TCRdb selects TRBD1, and the lack of DNA leaves this call unchecked. The germline V gene encodes CDR1 KGHSH and CDR2 LQKENI. This CDR3 has 15 residues. No nucleotide data were recorded. The CDR3 loop is CASSPLGQGEETQYF. The whole variable domain, remainder taken from reference TRBV18 and TRBJ2-5, is NAGVMQNPRHLVRRRGQEARLRCSPMKGHSHVYWYRQLPEEGLKFMVYLQKENIIDESGMPKERFSAEFPKEGPSILRIQQVVRGDSAAYFCASSPLGQGEETQYFGPGTRLLVL.

This clone ranks as medium-sized in terms of frequency. The J gene is TRBJ2-7, the V gene TRBV6-5; the D call of TRBD1 rests on TCRdb alone, since no DNA is present to check it. CDR3 length: 14 residues. Nucleotide data are not available. The V gene's germline CDR1 is MNHEY and CDR2 SVGAGI. CDR3 region: CASIQGAGVYEQYF.

According to its frequency, this clone is medium-sized (0.01 to 0.1%). The chain has TRBV10-1 and TRBJ2-1; TCRdb designates TRBD1, a call that cannot be tested without DNA. The CDR3 consists of 16 residues. No coding sequence is recorded. Germline assignment: CDR1 WNHNN and CDR2 SYGVQD (reference sequence). The CDR3 here is CASRGTGAIQTNEQFF.

By frequency, this clone registers medium-sized. The chain couples TRBV7-3 to TRBJ1-2; as DNA is missing, the TRBD1 call by TCRdb cannot be tested. The CDR3 consists of 14 residues. The DNA is not on file. The germline V gene encodes CDR1 SGHTA and CDR2 FQGTGA. CDR3 residues: CASSLSAGSYGYTF.

According to its frequency, this clone is medium-sized. J is TRBJ1-4 and V is TRBV18; TCRdb indicates TRBD1, and absent DNA this call remains unverified. Germline V gene sequence: CDR1 KGHSH, CDR2 LQKENI. The CDR3 runs 15 residues. Only the protein is on record. The CDR3 sequence: CASSSGTGAPEKLFF.

The chain is built from TRBV4-2 and TRBJ2-7; the D call of TRBD2 rests on TCRdb alone, since no DNA is present to check it. The CDR3 spans 15 residues. This entry has no DNA. Germline V lookup: CDR1 LGHNA, CDR2 YNFKEQ. CDR3 protein: CASSQGFYSGGEQYF.

The chain has TRBV15 and TRBJ2-3; with no DNA, the TCRdb D assignment of TRBD2 cannot be verified. Germline CDR1 reads LNHNV; CDR2 reads YYDKDF (reference sequence). The CDR3 length is 16 residues. The protein alone is recorded here. The chain's CDR3 is CATSRGSGGAQDTQYF.

This sequence joins TRBV5-4 and TRBJ2-5; TCRdb selects TRBD2, and the lack of DNA leaves this call unchecked. Germline V CDR1 and CDR2: SGHNT, YYREEE (reference sequence). This CDR3 is 12 amino acids long. The entry carries no DNA sequence. This CDR3 is CASSLLRETQYF. Filled out from reference TRBV5-4 and TRBJ2-5, the complete variable domain reads ETGVTQSPTHLIKTRGQQVTLRCSSQSGHNTVSWYQQALGQGPQFIFQYYREEENGRGNFPPRFSGLQFPNYSSELNVNALELDDSALYLCASSLLRETQYFGPGTRLLVL.

This clone ranks as medium-sized in terms of frequency. The chain has TRBV7-8 and TRBJ2-7; as DNA is missing, the TRBD1 call by TCRdb cannot be tested. Germline V gene sequence: CDR1 SGHVS, CDR2 FQNEAQ. The CDR3 is 16 residues long. No DNA is listed. The CDR3 reads CASSLRPGTGVGEQYF.

The chain combines TRBV9 with TRBJ2-1; TCRdb's D gene call, TRBD2, goes unchecked for lack of DNA. The CDR3 is 17 amino acids. The nucleotide record is missing. Germline V CDR1 and CDR2: SGDLS, YYNGEE. The CDR3 here is CASSVRGAGGQYHEQFF.

This clone shows up as medium-sized (0.01 to 0.1%) by frequency. The chain employs TRBV7-9 and TRBJ1-1; lacking DNA, the TRBD1 call made by TCRdb goes unchecked. The CDR3 runs to 15 residues. DNA for this receptor is not on file. Germline-derived CDR1 and CDR2 are SEHNR and FQNEAQ (reference sequence). The CDR3 reads CASSLASGGGTEAFF. The full variable domain, rest sourced from reference TRBV7-9 and TRBJ1-1, is DTGVSQNPRHKITKRGQNVTFRCDPISEHNRLYWYRQTLGQGPEFLTYFQNEAQLEKSRLLSDRFSAERPKGSFSTLEIQRTEQGDSAMYLCASSLASGGGTEAFFGQGTRLTVV.

According to its frequency, this clone is medium-sized. V usage is TRBV2 and J usage is TRBJ1-2. The V gene's germline CDR1 is SNHLY and CDR2 FYNNEI. The CDR3 length is 12 residues. No DNA accompanies this entry. CDR3 in amino acids: CASSLLGYGYTF.